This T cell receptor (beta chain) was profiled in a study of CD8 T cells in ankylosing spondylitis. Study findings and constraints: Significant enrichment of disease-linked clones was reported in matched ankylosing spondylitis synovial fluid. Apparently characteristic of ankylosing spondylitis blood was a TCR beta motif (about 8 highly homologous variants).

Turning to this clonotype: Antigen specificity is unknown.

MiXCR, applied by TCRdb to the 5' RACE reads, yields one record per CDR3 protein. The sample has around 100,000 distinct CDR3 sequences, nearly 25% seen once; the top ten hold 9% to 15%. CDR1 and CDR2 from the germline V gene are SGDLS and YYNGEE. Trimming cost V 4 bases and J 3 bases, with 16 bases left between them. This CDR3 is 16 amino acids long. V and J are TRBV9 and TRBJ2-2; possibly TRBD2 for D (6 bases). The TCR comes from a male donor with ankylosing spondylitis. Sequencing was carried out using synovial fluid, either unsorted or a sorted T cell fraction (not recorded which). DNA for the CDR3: TGTGCCAGCAGCCCGAGGGTAGCGGAGTACACCGGGGAGCTGTTTTTT. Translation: CASSPRVAEYTGELFF.